This TCR beta chain stems from a study of blood T cell repertoires in COVID-19. Method: immunoSEQ multiplex PCR; TCRdb's copy keeps in-frame clones and lacks some. Here the sample spans over 150,000 clones, approximately 85% being singletons. The sequence derives from a woman over 75 with COVID-19, enrolled during active disease. Material: peripheral blood.

The CDR3 region is CASSLDRGQGETQYF. The DNA of the CDR3 is TGCGCCAGCAGCTTGGACAGGGGACAAGGAGAGACCCAGTACTTC. The chain links TRBV5-1 to TRBJ2-5; 7 bases are a match to TRBD1. V lost 0 bases and J lost 4; bases outside the gene matches: 6. This CDR3 contains 15 residues. The V gene's germline CDR1 is SGHRS and CDR2 YFSETQ. The variable domain in full, with the rest retrieved from reference TRBV5-1 and TRBJ2-5, is KAGVTQTPRYLIKTRGQQVTLSCSPISGHRSVSWYQQTPGQGLQFLFEYFSETQRNKGNFPGRFSGRQFSNSRSEMNVSTLELGDSALYLCASSLDRGQGETQYFGPGTRLLVL.